This T cell receptor (beta chain) was identified during a study of blood T cells in healthy people across ages (dated by TCRdb to between 2014 and 2016). Background on the whole study: Template switching captured roughly one uniquely barcoded TCR beta cDNA molecule per two T cells in model experiments. The donors were split into four age groups: young (average 16 years), middle-aged (around 37), aged (over 55) and long-lived (over 75). To avoid experimental bias, donors of different ages were spread randomly across the sequencing lanes. To track age-related changes in TCR beta repertoire diversity, the study relied on deep sequencing normalized with unique cDNA molecular identifiers. The study analyzed two additional independent replicas of 1 million unique cDNA reads from the same blood draw for two donors, one aged 18 to 30 and one aged 80 or older.

Remarks on this clonotype: What antigen it recognizes has not been identified. No much larger clone is present one base from it, and per-base qualities are unavailable.

The 39 donors, aged roughly 6 to 95 years, were systemically healthy Caucasian individuals from Russia. Each donor gave ten milliliters of peripheral blood, drawn into EDTA-treated Vacutainer tubes. Ficoll-Paque density-gradient centrifugation was used to isolate PBMCs, with at least 7 million obtained per sample. Total RNA was extracted from PBMCs with Trizol reagent, with at least 5.5 micrograms obtained per sample. For every donor, an aliquot of PBMCs went through flow cytometry to measure the percentages of naive CD45RAhigh/CD27high T cells. Preparation of the library involved 5' RACE. Instrument on record: Illumina HiSeq 2500. A second PCR of about 6 to 11 cycles was performed with a sample-barcoded 5' primer and a J-beta primer mix. A template-switch 5' adaptor carrying 12 random nucleotides introduced a unique molecular identifier onto each TCR beta cDNA molecule. Each sample yielded at least 2.5 million CDR3-containing paired-end reads. First-strand cDNA was synthesized from all RNA with the Mint cDNA synthesis kit, primed by a TRBC-specific oligonucleotide. After uracil-DNA glycosylase treatment, a first 18-cycle PCR used universal primers M1SS and BC2_uni_R on all cDNA. In the paper's pipeline: Normalization of each sample was performed by random selection of 1 million high-quality reads, each carrying a distinct molecular identifier. Reads sharing molecular identifiers were discarded rather than binned into consensus sequences. CDR3 identification, clonotype clustering and error correction used MiTCR with a Q25 quality threshold and the strictest error-elimination algorithm. A nonparametric unseen species model with Euler transformation was used to estimate lower-bound total TCR beta diversity. TCRdb passed the public sequencing reads through fastp at Q25 and MiXCR, retaining productive beta sequences. Every distinct CDR3 protein forms one entry, paired with its most common genes and DNA. The V and J calls were determined by TCRdb, not by the authors. Across this sample there are roughly 730,000 distinct CDR3 sequences, with more than 50% seen only once. The top ten constitute around 25% of the sample.

What the authors observed across the whole study: Since profiling was done on bulk unsorted PBMCs, naive and antigen-experienced compartments could not be conclusively compared. The percentage of naive T cells measured by flow cytometry correlated strongly with observed TCR beta diversity. As age increased, observed TCR beta diversity per million T cells dropped in a roughly linear way, and a significant reduction was already evident by age about 40. Total diversity estimates from one million sequenced T cells were considered lower bounds and underestimates. Because the CMV infection status of the donors was unknown, age-related changes in expanded clonotypes may potentially have been confounded. Compared with the aged group, the long-lived group had more naive CD4+ T cells, fewer expanded clones and increased TCR diversity, a pattern suggesting age selection.

Reading from cysteine to phenylalanine, the CDR3 counts 14 amino acids. The sequence is cut down to CDR3 DNA, 42 bases in frame from base 1. V was cut back by 1 base and J by 6 bases, leaving a gap of 10 bases between them. This TCR was sampled from a man aged 40-50 years in good health. This chain is built from TRBV12-3 or TRBV12-4 and TRBJ2-1, with no D gene named confidently. The material sequenced was blood. The CDR3 protein is CASSLGTQRNEQFF. The DNA is TGTGCCAGCAGTTTAGGAACCCAACGCAATGAGCAGTTCTTC.